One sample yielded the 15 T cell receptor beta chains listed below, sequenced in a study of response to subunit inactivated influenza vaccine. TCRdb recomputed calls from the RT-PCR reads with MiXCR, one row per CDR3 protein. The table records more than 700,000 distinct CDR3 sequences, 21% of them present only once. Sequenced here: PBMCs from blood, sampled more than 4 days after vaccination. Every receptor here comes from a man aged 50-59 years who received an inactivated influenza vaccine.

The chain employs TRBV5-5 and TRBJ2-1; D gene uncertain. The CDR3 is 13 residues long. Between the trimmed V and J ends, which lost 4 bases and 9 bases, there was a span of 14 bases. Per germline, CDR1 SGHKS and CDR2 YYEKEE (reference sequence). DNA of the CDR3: TGTGCCAGCAGCCTTCCCCCTACCCGTGAGCAGTTCTTC. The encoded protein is CASSLPPTREQFF.

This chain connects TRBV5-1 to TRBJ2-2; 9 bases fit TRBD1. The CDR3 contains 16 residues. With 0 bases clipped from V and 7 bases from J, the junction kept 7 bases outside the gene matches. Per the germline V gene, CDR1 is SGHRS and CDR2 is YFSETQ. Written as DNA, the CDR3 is TGCGCCAGCAGCTTGGAGGGACAGGGCTTTGGCGGGGAGCTGTTTTTT. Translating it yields CASSLEGQGFGGELFF.

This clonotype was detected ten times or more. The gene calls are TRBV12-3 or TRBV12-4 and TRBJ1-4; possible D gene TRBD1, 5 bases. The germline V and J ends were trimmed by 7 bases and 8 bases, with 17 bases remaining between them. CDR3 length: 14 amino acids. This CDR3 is CASKEAGPREKLFF. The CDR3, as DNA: TGTGCCAGCAAGGAGGCAGGGCCGAGAGAAAAACTGTTTTTT.

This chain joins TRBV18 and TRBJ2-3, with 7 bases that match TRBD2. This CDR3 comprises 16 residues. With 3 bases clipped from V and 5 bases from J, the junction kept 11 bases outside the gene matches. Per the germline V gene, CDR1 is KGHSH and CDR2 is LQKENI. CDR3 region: CASSPRDYRAEDTQYF. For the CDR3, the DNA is TGTGCCAGCTCACCCCGGGACTACCGGGCGGAAGATACGCAGTATTTT. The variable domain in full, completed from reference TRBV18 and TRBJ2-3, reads NAGVMQNPRHLVRRRGQEARLRCSPMKGHSHVYWYRQLPEEGLKFMVYLQKENIIDESGMPKERFSAEFPKEGPSILRIQQVVRGDSAAYFCASSPRDYRAEDTQYFGPGTRLTVL.

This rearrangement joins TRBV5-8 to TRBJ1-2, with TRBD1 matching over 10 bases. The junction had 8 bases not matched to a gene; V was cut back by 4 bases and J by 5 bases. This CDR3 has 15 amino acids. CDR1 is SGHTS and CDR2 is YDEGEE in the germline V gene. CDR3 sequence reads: CASSPGQGGTYGYTF. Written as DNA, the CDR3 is TGTGCCAGCAGCCCTGGACAGGGGGGGACATATGGCTACACCTTC.

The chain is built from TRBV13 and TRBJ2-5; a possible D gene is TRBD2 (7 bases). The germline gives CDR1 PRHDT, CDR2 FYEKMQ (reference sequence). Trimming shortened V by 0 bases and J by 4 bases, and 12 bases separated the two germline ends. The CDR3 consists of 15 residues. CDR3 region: CASSLGGGAGETQYF. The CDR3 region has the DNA TGTGCCAGCAGCTTAGGAGGGGGGGCCGGAGAGACCCAGTACTTC.

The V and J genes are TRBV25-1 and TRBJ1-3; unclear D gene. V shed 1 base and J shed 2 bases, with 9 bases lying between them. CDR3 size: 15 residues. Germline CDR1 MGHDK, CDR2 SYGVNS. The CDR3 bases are TGTGCCAGCAGTGAATCTCTCAAGCCTGGAAACACCATATATTTT. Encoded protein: CASSESLKPGNTIYF.

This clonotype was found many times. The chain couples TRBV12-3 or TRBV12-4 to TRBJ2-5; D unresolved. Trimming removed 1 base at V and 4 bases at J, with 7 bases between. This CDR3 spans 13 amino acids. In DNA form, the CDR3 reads TGTGCCAGCAGTTTAGGGGCAGCAGAGACCCAGTACTTC. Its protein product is CASSLGAAETQYF.

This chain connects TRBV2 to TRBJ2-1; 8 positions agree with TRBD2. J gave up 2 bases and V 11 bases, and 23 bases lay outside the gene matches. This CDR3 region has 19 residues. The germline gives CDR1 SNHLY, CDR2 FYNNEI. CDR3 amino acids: CAFCFVPVGGRIPYNEQFF. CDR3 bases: TGTGCCTTCTGCTTCGTGCCTGTCGGCGGGAGGATACCCTACAATGAGCAGTTCTTC.

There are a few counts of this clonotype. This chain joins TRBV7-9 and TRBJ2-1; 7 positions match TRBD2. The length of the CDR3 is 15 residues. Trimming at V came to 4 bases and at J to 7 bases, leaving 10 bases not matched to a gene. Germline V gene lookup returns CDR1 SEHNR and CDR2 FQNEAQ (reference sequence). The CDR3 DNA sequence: TGTGCCAGCAGCTCTATCTGGGCGGGAGCAAATGAGCAGTTCTTC. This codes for CASSSIWAGANEQFF.

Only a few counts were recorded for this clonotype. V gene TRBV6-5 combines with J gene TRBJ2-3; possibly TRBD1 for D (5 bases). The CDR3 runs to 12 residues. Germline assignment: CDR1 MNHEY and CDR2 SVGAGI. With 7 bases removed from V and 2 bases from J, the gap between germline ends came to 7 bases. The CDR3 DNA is TGTGCCAGCAAGGGGTACACAGATACGCAGTATTTT. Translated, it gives CASKGYTDTQYF.

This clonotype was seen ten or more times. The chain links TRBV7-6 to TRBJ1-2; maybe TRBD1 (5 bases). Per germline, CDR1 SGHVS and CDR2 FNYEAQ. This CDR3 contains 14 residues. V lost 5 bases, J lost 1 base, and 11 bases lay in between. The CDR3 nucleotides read TGTGCCAGCAGCCCGAGCGGGGGTAACTATGGCTACACCTTC. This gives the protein CASSPSGGNYGYTF.

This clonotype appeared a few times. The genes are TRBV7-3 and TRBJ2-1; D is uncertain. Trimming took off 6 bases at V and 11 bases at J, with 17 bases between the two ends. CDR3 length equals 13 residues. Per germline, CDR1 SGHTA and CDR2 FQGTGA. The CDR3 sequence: CASRRIVDEQQFF. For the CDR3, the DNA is TGTGCCAGCAGACGAATAGTGGATGAACAGCAGTTCTTC.

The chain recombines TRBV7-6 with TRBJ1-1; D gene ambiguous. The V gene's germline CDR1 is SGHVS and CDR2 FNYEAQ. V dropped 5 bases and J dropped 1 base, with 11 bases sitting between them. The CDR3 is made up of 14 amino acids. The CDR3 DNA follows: TGTGCCAGCAGCCACTCGGGGAAGAACACTGAAGCTTTCTTT. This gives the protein CASSHSGKNTEAFF.

This chain's CDR3 is CASSLGLRGDEQFF. DNA of the CDR3: TGTGCCAGCAGCCTCGGACTTAGGGGTGATGAGCAGTTCTTC. This chain connects TRBV11-3 to TRBJ2-1; D may be TRBD1 or TRBD2 (5 bases each). V lost 5 bases and J 8 bases, leaving 16 bases between the germline ends. The CDR3 sequence is 14 residues long. The germline V gene has CDR1 SGHNT and CDR2 YENEEA.